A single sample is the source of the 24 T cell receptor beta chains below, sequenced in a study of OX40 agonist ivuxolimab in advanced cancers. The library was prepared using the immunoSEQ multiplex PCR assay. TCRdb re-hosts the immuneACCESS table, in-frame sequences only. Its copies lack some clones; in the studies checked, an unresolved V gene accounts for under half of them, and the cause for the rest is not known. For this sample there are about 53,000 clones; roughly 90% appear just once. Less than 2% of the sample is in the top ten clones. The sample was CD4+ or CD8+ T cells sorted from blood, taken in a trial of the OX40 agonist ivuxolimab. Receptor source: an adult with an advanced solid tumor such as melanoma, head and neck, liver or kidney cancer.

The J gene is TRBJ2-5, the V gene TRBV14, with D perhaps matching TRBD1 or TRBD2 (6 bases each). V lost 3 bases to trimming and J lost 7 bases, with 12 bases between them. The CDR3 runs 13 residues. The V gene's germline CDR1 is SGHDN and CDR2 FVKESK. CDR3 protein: CASSQGGHGTQYF. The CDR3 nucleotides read TGTGCCAGCAGCCAGGGGGGCCATGGGACCCAGTACTTC.

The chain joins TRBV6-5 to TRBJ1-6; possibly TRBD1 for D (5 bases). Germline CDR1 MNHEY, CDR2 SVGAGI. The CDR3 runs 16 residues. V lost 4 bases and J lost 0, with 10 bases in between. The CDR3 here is CASSFRGSSYNSPLHF. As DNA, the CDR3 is TGTGCCAGCAGTTTCCGGGGGAGCTCCTATAATTCACCCCTCCACTTT.

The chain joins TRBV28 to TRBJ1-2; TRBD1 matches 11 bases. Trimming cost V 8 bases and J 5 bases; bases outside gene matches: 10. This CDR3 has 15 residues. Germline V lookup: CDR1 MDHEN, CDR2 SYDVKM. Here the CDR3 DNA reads TGTGCCAGCCAGAGGGGACAGGGGGTTACTTATGGCTACACCTTC. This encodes CASQRGQGVTYGYTF.

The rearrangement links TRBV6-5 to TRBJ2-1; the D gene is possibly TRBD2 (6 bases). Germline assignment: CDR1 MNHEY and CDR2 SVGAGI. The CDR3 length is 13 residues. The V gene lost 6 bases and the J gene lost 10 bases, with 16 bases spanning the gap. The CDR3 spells CASSPTQAGEQFF. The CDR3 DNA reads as TGTGCCAGCAGCCCCACTCAGGCGGGAGAGCAGTTCTTC.

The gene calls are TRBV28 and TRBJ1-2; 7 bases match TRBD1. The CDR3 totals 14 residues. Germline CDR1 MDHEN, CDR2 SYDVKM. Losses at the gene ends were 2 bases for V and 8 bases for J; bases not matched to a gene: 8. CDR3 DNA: TGTGCCAGCAGTTTAGGGGCAGGGGGGATGGGCTACACCTTC. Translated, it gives CASSLGAGGMGYTF.

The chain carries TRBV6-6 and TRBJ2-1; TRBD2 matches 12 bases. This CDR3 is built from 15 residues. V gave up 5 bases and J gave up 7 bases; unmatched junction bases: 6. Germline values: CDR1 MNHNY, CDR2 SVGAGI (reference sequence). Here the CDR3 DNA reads TGTGCCAGCAGTCAACCAGGGACTAGCGGGAATGAGCAGTTCTTC. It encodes CASSQPGTSGNEQFF.

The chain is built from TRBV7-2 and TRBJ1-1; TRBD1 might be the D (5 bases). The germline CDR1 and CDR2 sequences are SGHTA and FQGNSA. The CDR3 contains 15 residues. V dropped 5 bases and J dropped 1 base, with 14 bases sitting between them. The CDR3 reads CASSRGRGRNTEAFF. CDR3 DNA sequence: TGTGCCAGCAGCCGGGGGAGGGGCCGGAACACTGAAGCTTTCTTT.

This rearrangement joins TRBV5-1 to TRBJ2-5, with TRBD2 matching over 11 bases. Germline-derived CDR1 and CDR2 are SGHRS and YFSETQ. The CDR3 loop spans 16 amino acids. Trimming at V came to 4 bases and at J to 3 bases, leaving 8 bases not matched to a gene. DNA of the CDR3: TGCGCCAGCAGCCCCCAAGTAGCGGGAGGGGAAGAGACCCAGTACTTC. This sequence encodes CASSPQVAGGEETQYF. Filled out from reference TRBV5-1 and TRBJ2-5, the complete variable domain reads KAGVTQTPRYLIKTRGQQVTLSCSPISGHRSVSWYQQTPGQGLQFLFEYFSETQRNKGNFPGRFSGRQFSNSRSEMNVSTLELGDSALYLCASSPQVAGGEETQYFGPGTRLLVL.

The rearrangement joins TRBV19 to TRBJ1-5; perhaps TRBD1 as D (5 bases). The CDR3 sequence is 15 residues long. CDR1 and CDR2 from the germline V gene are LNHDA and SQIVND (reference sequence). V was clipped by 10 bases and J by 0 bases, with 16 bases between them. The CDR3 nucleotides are TGTGCCACCCGGGTGGGGCCCCTTAGCAATCAGCCCCAGCATTTT. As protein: CATRVGPLSNQPQHF.

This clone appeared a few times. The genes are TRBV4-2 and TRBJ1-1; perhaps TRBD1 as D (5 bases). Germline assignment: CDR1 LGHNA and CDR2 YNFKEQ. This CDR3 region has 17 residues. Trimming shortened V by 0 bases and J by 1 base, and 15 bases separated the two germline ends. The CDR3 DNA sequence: TGTGCCAGCAGCCAAGATCGGGCAGGGTTGGGGAACACTGAAGCTTTCTTT. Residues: CASSQDRAGLGNTEAFF.

CDR3 loop: CASSLGDRYTEAFF. CDR3 DNA: TGCGCCAGCAGCTTGGGGGACAGGTACACTGAAGCTTTCTTT. V is TRBV5-1 and J is TRBJ1-1, with 8 bases fitting TRBD1. Germline V gene data show CDR1 as SGHRS and CDR2 as YFSETQ. Germline trimming cut 0 bases from V and 3 bases from J; bases unmatched to any gene: 1. The CDR3 runs 14 residues.

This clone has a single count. In nucleotides, the CDR3 is TGTGCCAGCAGCCCAGGACAGGCCACTAATGAAAAACTGTTTTTT. Amino acids: CASSPGQATNEKLFF. This rearrangement joins TRBV7-9 to TRBJ1-4; 7 nucleotides align to TRBD1. CDR1 and CDR2 from the germline V gene are SEHNR and FQNEAQ (reference sequence). Germline trimming cut 5 bases from V and 2 bases from J; bases unmatched to any gene: 5. CDR3 size: 15 residues.

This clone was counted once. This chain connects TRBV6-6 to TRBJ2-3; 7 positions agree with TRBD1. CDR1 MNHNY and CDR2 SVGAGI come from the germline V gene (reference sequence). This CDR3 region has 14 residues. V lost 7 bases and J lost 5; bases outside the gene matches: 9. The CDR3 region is CASTDRERGDTQYF. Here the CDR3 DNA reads TGTGCCAGCACCGACAGGGAAAGGGGAGATACGCAGTATTTT.

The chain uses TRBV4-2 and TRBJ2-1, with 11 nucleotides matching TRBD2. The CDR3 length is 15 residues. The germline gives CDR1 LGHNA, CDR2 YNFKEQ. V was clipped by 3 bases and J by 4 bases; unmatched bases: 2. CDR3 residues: CASSQASGRYNEQFF. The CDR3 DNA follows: TGTGCCAGCAGCCAGGCTAGCGGGAGGTACAATGAGCAGTTCTTC.

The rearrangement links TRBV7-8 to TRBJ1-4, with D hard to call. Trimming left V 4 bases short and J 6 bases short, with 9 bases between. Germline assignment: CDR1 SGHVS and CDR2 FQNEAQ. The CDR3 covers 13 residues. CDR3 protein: CASSSLGYEKLFF. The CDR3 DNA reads TGTGCCAGCAGCTCGCTCGGCTATGAAAAACTGTTTTTT.

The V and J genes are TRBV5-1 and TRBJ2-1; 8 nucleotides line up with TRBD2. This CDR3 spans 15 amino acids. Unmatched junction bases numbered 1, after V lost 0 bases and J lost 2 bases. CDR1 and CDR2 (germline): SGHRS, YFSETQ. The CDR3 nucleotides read TGCGCCAGCAGCTTGGGGACTAGCCCCTACAATGAGCAGTTCTTC. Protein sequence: CASSLGTSPYNEQFF.

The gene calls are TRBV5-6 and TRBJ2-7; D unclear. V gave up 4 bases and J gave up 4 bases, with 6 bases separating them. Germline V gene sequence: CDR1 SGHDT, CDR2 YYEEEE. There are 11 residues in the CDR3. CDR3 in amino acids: CASSRMYEQYF. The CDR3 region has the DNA TGTGCCAGCAGCCGCATGTACGAGCAGTACTTC.

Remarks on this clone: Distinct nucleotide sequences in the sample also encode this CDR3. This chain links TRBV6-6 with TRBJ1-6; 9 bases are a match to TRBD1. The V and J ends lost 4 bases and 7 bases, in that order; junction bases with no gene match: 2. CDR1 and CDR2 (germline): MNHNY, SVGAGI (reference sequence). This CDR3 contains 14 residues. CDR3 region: CASSSGQGNSPLHF. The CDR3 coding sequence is TGTGCCAGCAGTTCGGGACAGGGAAATTCACCCCTCCACTTT.

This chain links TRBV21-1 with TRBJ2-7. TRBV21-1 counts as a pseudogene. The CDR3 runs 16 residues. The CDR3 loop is CASSAKMGPSGYEQYF. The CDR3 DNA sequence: TGTGCCAGCAGCGCTAAAATGGGACCGTCGGGCTACGAGCAGTACTTC.

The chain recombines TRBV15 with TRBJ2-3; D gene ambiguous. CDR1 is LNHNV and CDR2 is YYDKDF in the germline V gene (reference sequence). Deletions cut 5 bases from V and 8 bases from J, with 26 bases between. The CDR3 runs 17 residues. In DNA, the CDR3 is TGTGCCACCAGCGGGAAATACGGGCCATATGCCGTAGGTACGCAGTATTTT. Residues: CATSGKYGPYAVGTQYF.

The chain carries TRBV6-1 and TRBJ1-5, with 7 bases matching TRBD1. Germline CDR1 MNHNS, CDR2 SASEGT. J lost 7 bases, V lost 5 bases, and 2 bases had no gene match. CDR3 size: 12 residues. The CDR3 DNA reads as TGTGCCAGCAGTAACAGGGGACAGCCCCAGCATTTT. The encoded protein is CASSNRGQPQHF.

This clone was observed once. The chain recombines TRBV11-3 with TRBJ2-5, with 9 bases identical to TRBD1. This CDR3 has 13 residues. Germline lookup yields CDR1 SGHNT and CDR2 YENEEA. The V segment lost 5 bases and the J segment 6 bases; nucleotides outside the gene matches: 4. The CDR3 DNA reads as TGTGCCAGCAGCCAGGGACAGGGTCAGACCCAGTACTTC. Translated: CASSQGQGQTQYF.

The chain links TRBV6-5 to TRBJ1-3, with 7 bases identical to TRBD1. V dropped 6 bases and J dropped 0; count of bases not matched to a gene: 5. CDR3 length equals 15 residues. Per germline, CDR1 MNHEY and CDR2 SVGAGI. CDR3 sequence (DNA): TGTGCCAGCAGAAGACAGGGACGCTCTGGAAACACCATATATTTT. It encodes CASRRQGRSGNTIYF.

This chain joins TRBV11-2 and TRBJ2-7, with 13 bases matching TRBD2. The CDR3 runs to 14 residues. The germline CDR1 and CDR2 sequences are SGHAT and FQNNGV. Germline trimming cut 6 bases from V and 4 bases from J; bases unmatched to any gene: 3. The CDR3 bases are TGTGCCAGCAGACTAGCGGGAGGGAGTTACGAGCAGTACTTC. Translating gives CASRLAGGSYEQYF. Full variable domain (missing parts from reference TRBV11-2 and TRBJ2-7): EAGVAQSPRYKIIEKRQSVAFWCNPISGHATLYWYQQILGQGPKLLIQFQNNGVVDDSQLPKDRFSAERLKGVDSTLKIQPAKLEDSAVYLCASRLAGGSYEQYFGPGTRLTVT.